A single sample is the source of the 6 T cell receptor beta chains below, sequenced in a study of OX40 agonist ivuxolimab in advanced cancers. Sequenced by immunoSEQ multiplex PCR; TCRdb stores in-frame clones only, minus some. The sample yields roughly 70,000 clones, 85% to 95% seen once. The material sequenced was CD4+ or CD8+ T cells sorted from blood, taken in a trial of the OX40 agonist ivuxolimab. The receptor source for this set is an adult with an advanced solid tumor such as melanoma, head and neck, liver or kidney cancer.

This clone is a singleton in its sample. The chain recombines TRBV28 with TRBJ1-5, with 7 bases fitting TRBD1. CDR3 size: 15 residues. The germline CDR1 and CDR2 sequences are MDHEN and SYDVKM. The V segment lost 1 base and the J segment 4 bases; nucleotides outside the gene matches: 4. The DNA for the CDR3 is TGTGCCAGCAGTTTATCGCGACAGGGAAATCAGCCCCAGCATTTT. This translates into CASSLSRQGNQPQHF.

This chain links TRBV15 with TRBJ2-5; possibly TRBD2 for D (6 bases). Trimming cost V 2 bases and J 2 bases, with 15 bases left between them. Germline-derived CDR1 and CDR2 are LNHNV and YYDKDF (reference sequence). The CDR3 extends over 16 amino acids. The CDR3, as DNA: TGTGCCACCAGCAGACTCCCAGCGGCGGGGCAAGAGACCCAGTACTTC. It is translated as CATSRLPAAGQETQYF.

This clone was detected once. V is TRBV27 and J is TRBJ2-7; D is undetermined. The germline gives CDR1 MNHEY, CDR2 SMNVEV (reference sequence). Trimming shortened V by 6 bases and J by 0 bases, and 15 bases separated the two germline ends. CDR3 length: 15 amino acids. The CDR3 protein is CASRLDPASSYEQYF. CDR3 nucleotide sequence: TGTGCCAGCAGGCTGGACCCCGCTAGCTCCTACGAGCAGTACTTC.

Concerning this clone: This sample includes further DNA sequences coding for the same CDR3. The rearrangement joins TRBV9 to TRBJ2-6; D is ambiguous. Germline lookup yields CDR1 SGDLS and CDR2 YYNGEE. V was clipped by 0 bases and J by 4 bases, with 2 bases between them. This CDR3 has 13 residues. CDR3 sequence (DNA): TGTGCCAGCAGCGTAGCCGGGGCCAACGTCCTGACTTTC. Translation gives CASSVAGANVLTF. The complete variable domain, with remaining parts taken from reference TRBV9 and TRBJ2-6, reads DSGVTQTPKHLITATGQRVTLRCSPRSGDLSVYWYQQSLDQGLQFLIQYYNGEERAKGNILERFSAQQFPDLHSELNLSSLELGDSALYFCASSVAGANVLTFGAGSRLTVL.

The rearrangement links TRBV5-1 to TRBJ1-2; D is unclear. The germline V and J ends were trimmed by 3 bases and 8 bases, with 26 bases remaining between them. Per germline, CDR1 SGHRS and CDR2 YFSETQ. The CDR3 loop spans 17 amino acids. DNA for the CDR3: TGCGCCAGCAGCTCCTTCGCTGGACGAGCTTTCTTCGACGGCTACACCTTC. Protein: CASSSFAGRAFFDGYTF.

J is TRBJ2-6 and V is TRBV5-4; D unresolved. This CDR3 contains 12 residues. The ends were cut back, 9 bases at V and 0 bases at J, with 4 bases in the middle. CDR1 is SGHNT and CDR2 is YYREEE in the germline V gene (reference sequence). The CDR3 sequence is CATNSGANVLTF. CDR3 DNA sequence: TGTGCCACCAACTCTGGGGCCAACGTCCTGACTTTC.